The entry below describes one T cell receptor (beta chain). Its antigen is unidentified. These data come from a study of shared clonotypes between healthy human individuals. The study, taken as a whole, reports: It was observed that 5% to 6% of naive CD4 clonotypes were shared across a handful of donors.

Germline V gives CDR1 GTSNPN, CDR2 SVGIG (reference sequence). With 2 bases removed from V and 4 bases from J, the gap between germline ends came to 12 bases. The CDR3 sequence is 14 residues long. Measured with immunoSEQ multiplex PCR; TCRdb has only the in-frame clones, and not every one. The table shows about 2.4 million clones, with 93% occurring only once. The receptor's source is a man between 18 and 35 years old in good health. Some clones in this sample may be carry-over from other donors' samples. The sequencing input was naive CD4+ T cells from PBMCs. Subset reported: CD45RA+ positively selected. The chain employs TRBV30 and TRBJ2-1, with a tentative D call TRBD2 (5 bases). The CDR3 region is CAWSSLASYNEQFF. Written as DNA, the CDR3 is TGTGCCTGGAGTTCGCTAGCATCGTACAATGAGCAGTTCTTC.